What follows are 16 T cell receptor beta chains derived from one specimen sequenced in a study of cytomegalovirus exposure and HLA in healthy donors (dated by TCRdb to the late 2010s). Libraries were made using the immunoSEQ multiplex PCR assay. The multiplex PCR relied on a mix of 60 forward primers for TCR Vbeta segments and 13 reverse primers for TCR Jbeta segments. TCRdb retrieved this table from immuneACCESS and kept in-frame rearrangements only. Not all clones are present; in checked studies, unresolved V genes account for under half, and no reason is known for the remainder. In all, the sample holds around 160,000 clones, and 80% to 85% of those were seen once. The ten biggest clones cover roughly 4.3% of the sample. Material: PBMCs. These receptors were taken from a man in his fifties in good health and CMV-seropositive.

The J gene is TRBJ2-3, the V gene TRBV2; 10 bases are a match to TRBD2. The CDR3 length is 15 residues. The V gene end was trimmed by 7 bases and the J gene end by 5 bases; junction bases not matched to a gene: 9. Germline V gene lookup returns CDR1 SNHLY and CDR2 FYNNEI. DNA for the CDR3: TGTGCCAGCAAGGTCCTAGCGGGGGTTTTAGATACGCAGTATTTT. It translates to CASKVLAGVLDTQYF.

V is TRBV28 and J is TRBJ1-5; 8 bases line up with TRBD1. The CDR3 runs to 17 residues. Trimming cost V 6 bases and J 0 bases; bases outside gene matches: 10. Germline CDR1 is MDHEN and CDR2 is SYDVKM. The CDR3 DNA follows: TGTGCCAGCAGGTATCTGGACAGGGCAAATAGCAATCAGCCCCAGCATTTT. Translation gives CASRYLDRANSNQPQHF.

J is TRBJ2-7 and V is TRBV27; no definite D call. The CDR3 covers 14 residues. With 10 bases removed from V and 4 bases from J, the gap between germline ends came to 20 bases. CDR1 MNHEY and CDR2 SMNVEV come from the germline V gene (reference sequence). The chain's CDR3 is CATSTGAGSYEQYF. In DNA, the CDR3 is TGTGCCACCTCAACCGGCGCAGGTTCGTACGAGCAGTACTTC.

The chain has TRBV7-9 and TRBJ2-1; TRBD1 aligns across 7 bases. V was clipped by 6 bases and J by 8 bases; unmatched bases: 7. The CDR3 runs to 13 residues. Germline lookup yields CDR1 SEHNR and CDR2 FQNEAQ (reference sequence). CDR3 nucleotides: TGTGCCAGCAGACTCACAGGGGCCGATGAGCAGTTCTTC. Residues: CASRLTGADEQFF.

For this clone: The sample carries other DNA sequences with the same CDR3. The chain couples TRBV19 to TRBJ2-1; D unclear. This CDR3 comprises 14 residues. V lost 6 bases and J 0 bases, leaving 9 bases between the germline ends. Looked up from germline, CDR1 is LNHDA and CDR2 is SQIVND (reference sequence). The CDR3 DNA reads TGTGCCAGTAGACCGGGTTTCTCCTACAATGAGCAGTTCTTC. It translates to CASRPGFSYNEQFF.

The chain is built from TRBV10-3 and TRBJ1-2; possibly TRBD1 for D (5 bases). Looked up from germline, CDR1 is ENHRY and CDR2 is SYGVKD. The CDR3 loop spans 13 amino acids. V was cut by 8 bases and J by 0 bases, with 10 bases left in between. CDR3 nucleotide sequence: TGTGCCATCCCGACAGCTTCTAACTATGGCTACACCTTC. It codes for CAIPTASNYGYTF.

This clone came up once. The rearrangement links TRBV7-6 to TRBJ1-6; 8 bases are a match to TRBD1. Germline trimming cut 0 bases from V and 7 bases from J; bases unmatched to any gene: 5. This CDR3 is built from 16 residues. The germline CDR1 and CDR2 sequences are SGHVS and FNYEAQ. The CDR3 nucleotides are TGTGCCAGCAGCTTAGCGCAGGCAGGGGGCAATTCACCCCTCCACTTT. It encodes CASSLAQAGGNSPLHF.

The chain is built from TRBV4-2 and TRBJ2-3; 10 bases are a match to TRBD1. The V gene end was trimmed by 4 bases and the J gene end by 4 bases; junction bases not matched to a gene: 17. The CDR3 is made up of 19 amino acids. Germline CDR1 LGHNA, CDR2 YNFKEQ. This CDR3 reads CASSPLAPRGTGVPDTQYF. The CDR3 bases are TGTGCCAGCAGCCCCTTAGCACCCCGTGGGACAGGGGTCCCAGATACGCAGTATTTT.

This chain connects TRBV6-6 to TRBJ2-7, with 10 bases aligning to TRBD1. Germline CDR1 is MNHNY and CDR2 is SVGAGI (reference sequence). Trimming cost V 4 bases and J 8 bases; bases outside gene matches: 11. The CDR3 consists of 15 residues. The CDR3 DNA reads as TGTGCCAGCAGTTCGGGACAGGGGAATATTGGCAAGCAGTACTTC. Translated, it gives CASSSGQGNIGKQYF.

The chain uses TRBV2 and TRBJ1-5, with D maybe TRBD1 (6 bases). The V end was cut by 8 bases, the J end by 5 bases, with 16 bases between. The germline V gene encodes CDR1 SNHLY and CDR2 FYNNEI. There are 14 residues in the CDR3. The CDR3 sequence: CASVRGGGDQPQHF. CDR3 bases: TGTGCCAGCGTCAGGGGAGGGGGAGATCAGCCCCAGCATTTT. The whole variable domain, filled in from reference TRBV2 and TRBJ1-5, reads EPEVTQTPSHQVTQMGQEVILRCVPISNHLYFYWYRQILGQKVEFLVSFYNNEISEKSEIFDDQFSVERPDGSNFTLKIRSTKLEDSAMYFCASVRGGGDQPQHFGDGTRLSIL.

The chain has TRBV2 and TRBJ1-1, with 8 bases lining up with TRBD1. The CDR3 has 13 residues. Germline loops: CDR1 SNHLY, CDR2 FYNNEI. V shed 4 bases, J shed 4 bases, and the junction held 2 bases outside the gene matches. The CDR3: CASSVRGPTEAFF. CDR3 sequence (DNA): TGTGCCAGCAGTGTCAGGGGGCCCACTGAAGCTTTCTTT.

The rearrangement uses TRBV6-5 and TRBJ2-2, with D uncertain. Germline V lookup: CDR1 MNHEY, CDR2 SVGAGI. Trimming removed 9 bases from V and 1 base from J, with 12 bases in between. This CDR3 spans 14 amino acids. The CDR3: CASLLYQNTGELFF. DNA for the CDR3: TGTGCCAGTCTACTTTACCAGAACACCGGGGAGCTGTTTTTT.

The gene calls are TRBV5-1 and TRBJ1-2; D possibly corresponds to TRBD1 (6 bases). V dropped 6 bases and J dropped 0 bases, with 15 bases sitting between them. The CDR3 spans 15 residues. The germline gives CDR1 SGHRS, CDR2 YFSETQ. The CDR3 DNA reads as TGCGCCAGCACTTTGACAGGCCAATCTAACTATGGCTACACCTTC. It yields the protein CASTLTGQSNYGYTF.

The chain employs TRBV7-2 and TRBJ2-7; 10 positions agree with TRBD2. Per the germline V gene, CDR1 is SGHTA and CDR2 is FQGNSA. This CDR3 is 16 amino acids long. The V and J ends lost 1 base and 2 bases, in that order; junction bases with no gene match: 5. The CDR3 loop reads CASSLGTSGFTYEQYF. CDR3 nucleotides: TGTGCCAGCAGCTTAGGGACTAGCGGCTTTACCTACGAGCAGTACTTC.

This chain connects TRBV7-9 to TRBJ2-5; TRBD2 matches 7 bases. The CDR3 contains 16 residues. The V gene end was trimmed by 3 bases and the J gene end by 2 bases; junction bases not matched to a gene: 9. Germline CDR1 and CDR2: SEHNR and FQNEAQ (reference sequence). CDR3 sequence: CASSFGGAGGQETQYF. CDR3 sequence (DNA): TGTGCCAGCAGCTTTGGTGGCGCCGGGGGGCAAGAGACCCAGTACTTC. Full variable domain (outside the CDR3, taken from reference TRBV7-9 and TRBJ2-5): DTGVSQNPRHKITKRGQNVTFRCDPISEHNRLYWYRQTLGQGPEFLTYFQNEAQLEKSRLLSDRFSAERPKGSFSTLEIQRTEQGDSAMYLCASSFGGAGGQETQYFGPGTRLLVL.

CDR3 loop: CASSIGDRAYEQYF. The CDR3, as DNA: TGTGCCAGCAGCATTGGGGACAGGGCCTACGAGCAGTACTTC. The rearrangement joins TRBV7-8 to TRBJ2-7, with 9 positions matching TRBD1. The CDR3 is 14 amino acids. Germline V gene lookup returns CDR1 SGHVS and CDR2 FQNEAQ. The ends lost 5 bases at V and 2 bases at J; junction bases unmatched: 4.